The TCR beta chain described here comes from a study of shared clonotypes between healthy human individuals (dated by TCRdb to about 2020). Context from the whole study: The cohort included a few men and a couple of women between 18 and 49 years of age. For each donor, CD4 naive and CD4 memory were each given three plates, CD8 naive was given two plates, and CD8 memory was given one plate. Leukapheresis yielded between about 0.9 and 9.5 billion PBMCs per donor. Libraries were prepared and TCR repertoires were sequenced by different laboratories using diverse techniques, in order to increase sequencing depth and limit assay-specific biases. To estimate repertoire size and how much clonotype sharing occurs between individuals, the study deeply sequenced the blood TCR repertoires of five healthy adults.

The donors were healthy, HIV-negative adults with no recently reported acute infections or vaccinations. Every donor was a Caucasian adult living in Nashville, Tennessee, USA. CD4+ T cells were enriched through magnetic negative selection, after which naive cells were positively selected on CD45RA and the remaining negative fraction served as the memory subset. After blood collection by leukapheresis, PBMCs were isolated using Ficoll-Histopaque density gradient centrifugation and then cryopreserved in the vapor phase of liquid nitrogen. Purity and quantity of every magnetically sorted T cell population were checked by analytical flow cytometry. Genomic DNA was isolated from every sorted fraction and measured by UV absorbance on a Nanodrop 2000c. As regards this clone: Its cognate antigen has yet to be identified. There are no base qualities to consult, and no much larger clone falls within one base.

There are 11 amino acids in the CDR3, from cysteine to phenylalanine inclusive. CDR3 DNA only is kept here, 33 bases in frame from base 1. The V end loses 9 bases and the J end loses 6 bases, and a stretch of 9 bases separates them. CDR1 and CDR2, per the germline V gene (reference sequence), are SGHNT and YYREEE. Using the deep immunoSEQ assay, multiplex PCR amplified TCR CDR3 regions from genomic DNA. Extracted genomic DNA from each cell subset was spread evenly across all wells of several immunoSEQ 96-well plates, with each plate serving as a replicate. For sorted subsets, each replicate PCR was loaded with around 200 ng genomic DNA, equivalent to approximately 27,000 T cell genomes. Purified libraries were quantified with a Qubit 3.0 fluorometer, sized on a Bioanalyzer 2100, and re-quantified with the KAPA Library Quantification kit. Each immunoSEQ 96-well plate was sequenced on its own single-read 150-cycle Illumina NextSeq 550 flow cell. The source study handled its data this way. Because the immunoSEQ output included only junctional sequences and no quality scores, the filtering could not be the same as the filtering used for full-length reads. Sequences were annotated with PyIR, a Python wrapper for IgBLAST v1.9, and V/J genes and CDR3 were assigned using IMGT germline references. Reads with weak V/J assignments (E-value above 1e-6), missing CDR3, stop codons, out-of-frame junctions, or ambiguous translated residues were removed. V3J clonotypes were defined as sequences sharing an identical inferred V gene, J gene, and CDR3 amino acid sequence. Percentage overlap between repertoires was calculated by dividing the number of shared unique clonotypes by the size of the smaller repertoire. RTK rarefaction, the Chao1 estimator, and Recon v2.1 estimates of unobserved clonotypes were used to assess repertoire richness. Generation probabilities were computed with OLGA for all TCRbeta clonotypes obtained by the gDNA method from four donors. Drawn from immuneACCESS, this table holds only the in-frame rearrangements with V and J called that TCRdb kept. Clones are partly lost; checked studies trace under half to an unresolved V gene and leave the rest unexplained. That table supplies the V and J calls and clone size; D and trimming were determined from the DNA. The sample table lists 650,000 to 800,000 clones, over 60% of them with a count of one. The top ten clones comprise approximately 1.8% of the sample.

Paper-wide results and their limitations: About 5% of naive CD4, 3.5% of naive CD8, 2.3% of memory CD4, and over 0.35% of memory CD8 clonotypes were shared across a few donors. Larger estimated clonotype richness was generally found for naive subsets than for memory subsets. Clonotypes shared by all four sorted-subset donors showed higher generation probabilities than non-shared clonotypes. Based on pairwise subsampling, the degree of clonotype sharing among donors was expected to be affected by sequencing depth. Because the study included only a small number of donors, the genetic and exposure-history diversity represented was limited. Incomplete sequencing was indicated by rarefaction of sorted-subset datasets, despite the large sequencing depth. Sampling was limited to blood, and TCR repertoires in tissue likely differ from TCR repertoires in blood.

The sequence came from a woman aged 25-40 years in good health. What was sequenced was memory CD4+ T cells sorted from blood. The sample's cell subset or site label, decoded: CD45RA-negative fraction. The rearrangement joined TRBV5-4 to TRBJ2-2, with the identity of the D gene unclear. The CDR3 reads CATTSPGELFF. The nucleotide sequence is given as TGTGCCACCACCTCCCCCGGGGAGCTGTTTTTT.